These T cell receptor beta chains were read from a single sample in a study of cytomegalovirus exposure and HLA in healthy donors. Some clones are missing from TCRdb's copy, which holds only in-frame ones; the method was immunoSEQ multiplex PCR. In the table there are roughly 150,000 clones, roughly 85% of which are singletons. Sequenced material: PBMCs. The origin of the receptors is a man aged 25 to 40 in good health and CMV-seropositive. CDR3s include the opening cysteine and the closing phenylalanine or tryptophan.

v_gene: TRBV11-3; CDR3aa: CASSSLAGWTSAPFF
v_gene: TRBV27; CDR3aa: CASSPPVWREAPYNEQFF
v_gene: TRBV11-2; CDR3aa: CASSLQGRGVDEQFF
v_gene: TRBV19; CDR3aa: CASSIKLSGRADTQYF
v_gene: TRBV13; CDR3aa: CASSPQGSETQYF
v_gene: TRBV10-3; CDR3aa: CAISEDRAIANTEAFF
v_gene: TRBV19; CDR3aa: CASSISGRAYEQYF
v_gene: TRBV2; CDR3aa: CASMGSGSYNEQFF
v_gene: TRBV5-1; CDR3aa: CASSLLGTGTTDTQYF
v_gene: TRBV4-1; CDR3aa: CASSQALPGADTQYF
v_gene: TRBV6-5; CDR3aa: CASRDRVLGETQYF
v_gene: TRBV7-9; CDR3aa: CASSLGLAGARTDTQYF
v_gene: TRBV15; CDR3aa: CATSRPGQGARSLNTEAFF
v_gene: TRBV20-1; CDR3aa: CSARGDREQFF
v_gene: TRBV19; CDR3aa: CASRTGTRANNEQFF
v_gene: TRBV2; CDR3aa: CASPPPGGQIGAKYF
v_gene: TRBV7-2; CDR3aa: CASSSTLTSEGTQYF
v_gene: TRBV20-1; CDR3aa: CSATNYEQFF
v_gene: TRBV27; CDR3aa: CASSLSLAYEQYF
v_gene: TRBV27; CDR3aa: CASSLMGRLSSGANVLTF
v_gene: TRBV11-3; CDR3aa: CASSLGLQGNTEAFF
v_gene: TRBV11-3; CDR3aa: CASSSTGQPNSPLHF
v_gene: TRBV7-9; CDR3aa: CSSSLIRDRGPGELFF
v_gene: TRBV7-3; CDR3aa: CASSLTRSGWDGYTF
v_gene: TRBV29-1; CDR3aa: CSVGGTNYGYTF
v_gene: TRBV10-1; CDR3aa: CASSRSYQETQYF
v_gene: TRBV27; CDR3aa: CASSPNGATTDTQYF
v_gene: TRBV5-4; CDR3aa: CASSPLLRSTDTQYF
v_gene: TRBV6-5; CDR3aa: CASSRSGVANYGYTF
v_gene: TRBV25-1; CDR3aa: CASSNTGNYGYTF
v_gene: TRBV29-1; CDR3aa: CSVVWGGYAEAFF
v_gene: TRBV14; CDR3aa: CASSQESRLAGERETQYF
v_gene: TRBV27; CDR3aa: CASSLGYRGSSYNEQFF
v_gene: TRBV18; CDR3aa: CASSPPPGLADFSSYNEQFF
v_gene: TRBV15; CDR3aa: CATSPPGGAGNTTYF
v_gene: TRBV5-5; CDR3aa: CASSYGLAGAGELFF
v_gene: TRBV11-2; CDR3aa: CASSITSNQPQHF
v_gene: TRBV4-3; CDR3aa: CASSQSTSGYEQYF
v_gene: TRBV4-1; CDR3aa: CASSSPGIDQPQHF
v_gene: TRBV4-3; CDR3aa: CASSQDRGRAYEQYF
v_gene: TRBV5-4; CDR3aa: CASSSRQGAGNTIYF
v_gene: TRBV2; CDR3aa: CASGVRTGSAEAFF
v_gene: TRBV5-4; CDR3aa: CASSITGNYGYTF
v_gene: TRBV19; CDR3aa: CASKPLEGVSNQPQHF
v_gene: TRBV4-3; CDR3aa: CASSQFRQGGETQYF
v_gene: TRBV5-1; CDR3aa: CASSWGQGAAGNTIYF
v_gene: TRBV10-3; CDR3aa: CAISDGGSVTEAFF
v_gene: TRBV7-6; CDR3aa: CASTDLGQGISGSWNEQFF
v_gene: TRBV7-2; CDR3aa: CASSLAGGPSTDTQYF
v_gene: TRBV7-9; CDR3aa: CSSSLDPRTEAFF
v_gene: TRBV5-6; CDR3aa: CASSWRYSGTSTDTQYF
v_gene: TRBV6-5; CDR3aa: CASSTGQSYGYTF
v_gene: TRBV19; CDR3aa: CASRGQLSSGNTIYF
v_gene: TRBV5-1; CDR3aa: CASSLGTSGRGDTQYF
v_gene: TRBV10-2; CDR3aa: CASSDYSSGGVNNEQFF
v_gene: TRBV5-1; CDR3aa: CASSSRLADEQFF